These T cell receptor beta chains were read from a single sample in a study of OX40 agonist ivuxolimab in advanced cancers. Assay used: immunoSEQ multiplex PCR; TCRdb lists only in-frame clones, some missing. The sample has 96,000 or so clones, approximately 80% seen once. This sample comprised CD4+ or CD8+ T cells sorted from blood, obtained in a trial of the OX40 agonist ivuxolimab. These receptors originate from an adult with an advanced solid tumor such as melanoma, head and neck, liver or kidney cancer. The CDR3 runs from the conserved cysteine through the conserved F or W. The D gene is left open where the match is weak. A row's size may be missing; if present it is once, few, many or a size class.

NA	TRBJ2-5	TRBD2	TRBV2	TGTGCCAGCGGCGGACTAGCGGGAGAACAGACCCAGTACTTC	CASGGLAGEQTQYF
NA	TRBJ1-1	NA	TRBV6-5	TGTGCCAGCAGTTACTCCCCGCGGTCCCGGAACACTGAAGCTTTCTTT	CASSYSPRSRNTEAFF
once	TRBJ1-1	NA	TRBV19	TGTGCCAGTAGTTCCCGGGAGGGTCTCCGCCCTGAAGCTTTCTTT	CASSSREGLRPEAFF
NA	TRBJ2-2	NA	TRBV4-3	TGCGCCAGCAGCCAAGACTTAGACAACACCGGGGAGCTGTTTTTT	CASSQDLDNTGELFF
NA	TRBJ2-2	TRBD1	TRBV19	TGTGCCAGTAGTTTGGACAGGGCCTTCACCGGGGAGCTGTTTTTT	CASSLDRAFTGELFF
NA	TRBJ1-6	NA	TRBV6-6	TGTGCCAGCAGCTGGGGACGGAATAATTCACCCCTCCACTTT	CASSWGRNNSPLHF
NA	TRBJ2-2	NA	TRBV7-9	TGTGCCACCTTCACCGGGGAGCTGTTTTTT	CATFTGELFF
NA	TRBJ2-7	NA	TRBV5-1	TGCGCCAGCAGCTTGACGGGCCCTCAAGGGGAGCAGTACTTC	CASSLTGPQGEQYF
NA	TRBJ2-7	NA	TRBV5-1	TGCGCCAGCAGCTTGAATCTAGGGGCCTACGAGCAGTACTTC	CASSLNLGAYEQYF
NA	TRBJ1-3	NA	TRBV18	TGTGCCAGCTCAGGACAGTATCGCTCTGGAAACACCATATATTTT	CASSGQYRSGNTIYF